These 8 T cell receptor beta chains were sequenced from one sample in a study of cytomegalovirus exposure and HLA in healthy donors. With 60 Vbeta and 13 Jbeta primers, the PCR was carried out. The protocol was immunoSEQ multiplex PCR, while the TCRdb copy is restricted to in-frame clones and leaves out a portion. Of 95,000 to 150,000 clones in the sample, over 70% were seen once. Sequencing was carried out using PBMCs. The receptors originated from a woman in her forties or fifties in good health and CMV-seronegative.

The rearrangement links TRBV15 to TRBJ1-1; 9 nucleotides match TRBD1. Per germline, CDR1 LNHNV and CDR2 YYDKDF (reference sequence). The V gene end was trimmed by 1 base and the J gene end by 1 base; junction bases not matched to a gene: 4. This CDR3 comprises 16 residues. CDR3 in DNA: TGTGCCACCAGCAGAGGCACAGGGGGCGCGAACACTGAAGCTTTCTTT. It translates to CATSRGTGGANTEAFF.

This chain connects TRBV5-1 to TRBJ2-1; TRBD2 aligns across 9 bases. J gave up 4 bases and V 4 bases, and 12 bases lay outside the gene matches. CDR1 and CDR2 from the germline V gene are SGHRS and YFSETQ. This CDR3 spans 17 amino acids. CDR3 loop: CASSRNPGLAGYNEQFF. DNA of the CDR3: TGCGCCAGCAGCAGAAATCCGGGACTAGCTGGTTACAATGAGCAGTTCTTC.

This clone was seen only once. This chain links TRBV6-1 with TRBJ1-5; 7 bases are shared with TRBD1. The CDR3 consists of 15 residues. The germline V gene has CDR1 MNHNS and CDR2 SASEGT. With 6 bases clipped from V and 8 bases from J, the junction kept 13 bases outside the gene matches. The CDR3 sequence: CASRGPTGQEKPQHF. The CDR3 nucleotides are TGTGCCAGCAGGGGCCCGACAGGGCAAGAGAAGCCCCAGCATTTT.

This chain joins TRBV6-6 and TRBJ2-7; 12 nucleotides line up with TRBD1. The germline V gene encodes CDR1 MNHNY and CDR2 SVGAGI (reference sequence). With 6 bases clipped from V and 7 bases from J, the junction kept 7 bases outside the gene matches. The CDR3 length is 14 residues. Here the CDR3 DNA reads TGTGCCAGCAGAACGGGACAGGGGGCGCGAGAGCAGTACTTC. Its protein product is CASRTGQGAREQYF.

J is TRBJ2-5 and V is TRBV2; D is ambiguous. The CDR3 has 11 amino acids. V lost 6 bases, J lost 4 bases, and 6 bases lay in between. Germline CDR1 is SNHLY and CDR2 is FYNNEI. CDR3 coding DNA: TGTGCCAGCAGATCCGGAGAGACCCAGTACTTC. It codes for CASRSGETQYF.

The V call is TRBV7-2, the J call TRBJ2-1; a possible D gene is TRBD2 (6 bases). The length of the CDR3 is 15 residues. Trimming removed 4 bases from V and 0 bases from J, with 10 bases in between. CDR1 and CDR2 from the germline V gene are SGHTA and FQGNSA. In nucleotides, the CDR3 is TGTGCCAGCAGCTCGGACTACGTCTCCTACAATGAGCAGTTCTTC. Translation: CASSSDYVSYNEQFF.

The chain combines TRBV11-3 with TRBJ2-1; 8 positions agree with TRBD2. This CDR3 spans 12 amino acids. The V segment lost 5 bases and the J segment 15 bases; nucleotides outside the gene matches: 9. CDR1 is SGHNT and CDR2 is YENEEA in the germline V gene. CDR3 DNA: TGTGCCAGCAGCACAACGGGAGGGCTGTCGTTCTTC. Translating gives CASSTTGGLSFF.

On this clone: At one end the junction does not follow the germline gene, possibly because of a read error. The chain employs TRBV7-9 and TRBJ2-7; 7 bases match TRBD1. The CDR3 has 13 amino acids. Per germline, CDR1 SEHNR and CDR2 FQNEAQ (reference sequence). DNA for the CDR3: TGTTCCAGCAGCCGGGACAGCACTTACGAGCAGTACTTC. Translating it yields CSSSRDSTYEQYF.